This paragraph covers one T cell receptor beta chain sequence. The data were obtained in a study of T cell changes during pregnancy in multiple sclerosis. This CDR3 is 13 amino acids long. Trimming cost V 6 bases and J 7 bases; bases outside gene matches: 7. Germline values: CDR1 SNHLY, CDR2 FYNNEI. TCRdb's table, derived via immunoSEQ multiplex PCR, lists solely in-frame clones and lacks some. The sample shows about 38,000 clones, 90% of them seen only once. V is TRBV2 and J is TRBJ2-7; 9 bases map to TRBD1. Here the sequenced sample was CD4+ T cells from peripheral blood mononuclear cells, taken in the second trimester of pregnancy. The clonotype originates from a female donor with multiple sclerosis, enrolled in a pregnancy study. CDR3 bases: TGTGCCAGCAGAGGGGGACAGGGTGGGGAGCAGTACTTC. This gives the protein CASRGGQGGEQYF.